These 4 T cell receptor beta chains share one sample of origin, sequenced in a study of blood T cell repertoires in COVID-19. Sequenced by immunoSEQ multiplex PCR; TCRdb stores in-frame clones only, minus some. The data contain about 170,000 clones, 74% of them singletons. Sequencing used peripheral blood. Receptor source: a woman of 80 years or more with acute or convalescent COVID-19.

CDR3 amino acids: CASSYLQGAENTQYF. CDR3 in DNA: TGTGCCAGCAGTTACCTACAGGGGGCCGAAAATACGCAGTATTTT. The chain carries TRBV6-5 and TRBJ2-3; TRBD1 matches 9 bases. The germline V gene encodes CDR1 MNHEY and CDR2 SVGAGI. V trimming: 2 bases; J trimming: 7 bases; junction bases outside the gene matches: 7. This CDR3 is 15 amino acids long.

This clone came up a few times. The J gene is TRBJ1-1, the V gene TRBV7-8; the match to TRBD1 covers 7 bases. Trimming at V came to 5 bases and at J to 0 bases, leaving 3 bases not matched to a gene. This CDR3 contains 14 residues. Germline CDR1 is SGHVS and CDR2 is FQNEAQ. The CDR3 DNA follows: TGTGCCAGCAGCCCCAGGGGGATGAACACTGAAGCTTTCTTT. This codes for CASSPRGMNTEAFF.

The chain combines TRBV27 with TRBJ2-1, with 10 bases aligning to TRBD2. The CDR3 covers 14 residues. After removal of 4 bases from V and 7 bases from J, the junction contained 4 bases not matched to a gene. Germline values: CDR1 MNHEY, CDR2 SMNVEV (reference sequence). The chain's CDR3 is CASSSAGGLNEQFF. The CDR3 DNA reads TGTGCCAGCAGTTCAGCGGGAGGGCTAAATGAGCAGTTCTTC.

The chain has TRBV3-1 (or the pseudogene TRBV3-2) and TRBJ2-1, with 9 bases aligning to TRBD2. The junction had 9 bases not matched to a gene; V was cut back by 1 base and J by 8 bases. Germline loops: CDR1 LGHDT, CDR2 YNNKEL (reference sequence). This CDR3 has 16 amino acids. Here the CDR3 DNA reads TGTGCCAGCAGCCAAGGGACTAGCGCGACTACGGATGAGCAGTTCTTC. Residues: CASSQGTSATTDEQFF.